Listed here are 30 T cell receptor beta chains from one sample, sequenced in a study of tumor-infiltrating lymphocytes in primary liver carcinoma. The template, roughly 0.45 ug total RNA, yielded TCR beta cDNA made with a constant-region primer. Three nested multiplex PCR rounds, a slightly modified ARM-PCR method, built the TCR beta libraries. TRBV1-TRBV30 forward primers and a C-beta reverse primer were used in the first two PCR rounds, which each ran for approximately 10 cycles. In TCRdb, the multiplex PCR reads were re-called with MiXCR into one record per CDR3 protein. The table shows 120,000 or so distinct CDR3 sequences, with about 68% occurring only once. For each extraction, RNA and DNA were obtained together from approximately 20-30 mg of unsorted bulk tissue. The sample was liver tumor tissue from sampling region 1. Subset of the sample: tumor region T1, superior pole. The receptors come from a woman aged 60-70 years with primary liver carcinoma and hepatitis B virus infection.

The V and J genes are TRBV11-2 and TRBJ2-3; D gene uncertain. TRBJ1-5 matches the DNA end more closely, so the J call is doubtful. CDR3 size: 11 residues. Germline lookup yields CDR1 SGHAT and CDR2 FQNNGV. The CDR3 is CASSAIDTQHF. The CDR3 DNA follows: TGTGCCAGCAGCGCCATAGATACACAGCATTTT.

The table lists this clonotype with many counts. The chain uses TRBV6-2 or TRBV6-3 and TRBJ1-5, with D unresolved. The germline V gene encodes CDR1 MNHEY and CDR2 SVGEGT. Deletions cut 5 bases from V and 4 bases from J, with 9 bases between. This CDR3 is 13 amino acids long. CDR3 nucleotides: TGTGCCAGCAGTCCCTCGGGAAATCAGCCCCAGCATTTT. It yields the protein CASSPSGNQPQHF.

This clonotype was detected a few times. The CDR3 region is CASSPRQGRGQPQHF. The CDR3 bases are TGTGCCAGCAGTCCCCGCCAAGGGCGGGGTCAGCCCCAGCATTTT. The chain recombines TRBV12-3 or TRBV12-4 with TRBJ1-5; D is uncertain. Trimming removed 5 bases at V and 6 bases at J, with 17 bases between. The CDR3 length is 15 residues.

The chain joins TRBV6-1 to TRBJ2-7; TRBD2 agrees at 8 bases. Germline CDR1 reads MNHNS; CDR2 reads SASEGT. The length of the CDR3 is 17 residues. The CDR3 DNA follows: TGTGCGGGCAGTGAAGTGGCCGGGAGGGAGTTCTTGTACGAGCAGTACTTC. Encoded protein: CAGSEVAGREFLYEQYF.

Points on this clonotype: This may stem from a read error, because a much larger clone lies one nucleotide away. The CDR3 does not end in the conserved phenylalanine or tryptophan, so this is likely a read error. The V call is TRBV5-4, the J call TRBJ2-5; TRBD1 matches 8 bases. The CDR3 has 14 residues. With V trimmed by 4 bases and J by 5 bases, 7 bases remained unmatched. Germline V CDR1 and CDR2: SGHNT, YYREEE (reference sequence). The CDR3 region is CASSQSTGDETQYL. The DNA for the CDR3 is TGTGCCAGCAGCCAATCGACAGGGGACGAGACCCAGTACCTC.

Comment on this clonotype: The DNA is omitted, as the CDR3 cannot be located on it reliably, and the CDR3 follows TCRdb's listing. CDR3 in amino acids: CASSFGLGSSYNEQLF. This sequence joins TRBV11-2 and TRBJ2-1; the listed D gene, TRBD2, was not tested against the DNA. The CDR3 totals 16 residues, both ends included. Germline-derived CDR1 and CDR2 are SGHAT and FQNNGV.

As to this clonotype: At one boundary the junction diverges from the germline segment, which might be a read error. The chain joins TRBV12-3 or TRBV12-4 to TRBJ1-1; TRBD1 aligns across 7 bases. This CDR3 region has 14 residues. CDR3 amino acids: CASSTLGQVTEALF. The CDR3 nucleotides are TGTGCCAGCAGTACCCTAGGACAGGTGACTGAAGCTCTCTTT.

About this clonotype: Possible read error: a much larger clone is one base away. The J gene is TRBJ2-7, the V gene TRBV6-5, with 7 bases identical to TRBD1. This CDR3 has 15 residues. Germline lookup yields CDR1 MNHEY and CDR2 SVGAGI. V dropped 0 bases and J dropped 3; count of bases not matched to a gene: 5. The CDR3 DNA sequence: TGTGCCAGCAGTTACTCAGGGGGCATGGGCTACGAGCAGTACTTC. Amino acid sequence: CASSYSGGMGYEQYF.

This clonotype showed up many times. The chain has TRBV5-5 and TRBJ2-7; D perhaps matches TRBD1 (5 bases). The CDR3 runs to 14 residues. V lost 3 bases to trimming and J lost 2 bases, with 12 bases between them. Per the germline V gene, CDR1 is SGHKS and CDR2 is YYEKEE (reference sequence). Here the CDR3 DNA reads TGTGCCAGCAGCTCCCTGACAGAGCCCTACGAGCAGTACTTC. Translating it yields CASSSLTEPYEQYF. Full variable domain (missing parts from reference TRBV5-5 and TRBJ2-7): DAGVTQSPTHLIKTRGQQVTLRCSPISGHKSVSWYQQVLGQGPQFIFQYYEKEERGRGNFPDRFSARQFPNYSSELNVNALLLGDSALYLCASSSLTEPYEQYFGPGTRLTVT.

This rearrangement joins TRBV4-1 to TRBJ2-5; 11 bases align to TRBD2. Germline CDR1 is MGHRA and CDR2 is YSYEKL. The CDR3 is 16 residues long. The CDR3 region has the DNA TGCAACAGCAGCCTGGGTACTAGCGGGAGAGGAGAGACCCAGTACTTC. It codes for CNSSLGTSGRGETQYF.

The CDR3 sequence: CSASVTGHERETQYF. In nucleotides, the CDR3 is TGCAGTGCTAGCGTTACCGGGCACGAAAGAGAGACCCAGTACTTC. This chain uses TRBV20-1 with TRBJ2-5; no reliable D call. Germline lookup yields CDR1 DFQATT and CDR2 SNEGSKA (reference sequence). The CDR3 extends over 15 amino acids. V lost 3 bases, J lost 4 bases, and 18 bases lay in between.

The chain joins TRBV7-9 to TRBJ2-1, with a possible D match to TRBD1 (5 bases). CDR3 length: 15 residues. V lost 1 base to trimming and J lost 5 bases, with 12 bases between them. Germline CDR1 SEHNR, CDR2 FQNEAQ (reference sequence). The CDR3 sequence: CASSLGFGQNNEQFF. The CDR3 DNA follows: TGTGCCAGCAGCTTAGGTTTTGGACAAAACAATGAGCAGTTCTTC.

This clonotype has at least ten counts. The V and J genes are TRBV30 and TRBJ2-1, with 10 bases aligning to TRBD2. This CDR3 comprises 15 residues. Germline V CDR1 and CDR2: GTSNPN, SVGIG (reference sequence). V lost 0 bases and J lost 12; bases outside the gene matches: 11. The CDR3, as DNA: TGTGCCTGGAGTGTAGGGCTAGCGGGAGCCCCGCGGCAGTTCTTC. Protein: CAWSVGLAGAPRQFF.

The rearrangement joins TRBV11-3 to TRBJ1-5; 8 nucleotides align to TRBD1. Germline CDR1 is SGHNT and CDR2 is YENEEA. The CDR3 extends over 16 amino acids. The DNA for the CDR3 is TGTGCGGCAGCCCAACGTCCGGGACAGGTGGCTCAGCCCCAGCATTTT. Residues: CAAAQRPGQVAQPQHF.

Concerning this clonotype: Relative to the germline gene, one junction end is altered; a read error may explain this. Here the CDR3 reads CACSPGLVEYEQYF. CDR3 sequence (DNA): TGTGCCTGCAGTCCCGGACTAGTAGAATACGAGCAGTACTTC. This chain links TRBV12-3 or TRBV12-4 with TRBJ2-7; 7 bases agree with TRBD2. The CDR3 length is 14 residues.

The chain recombines TRBV7-9 with TRBJ1-2; 8 positions match TRBD1. The germline V gene encodes CDR1 SEHNR and CDR2 FQNEAQ (reference sequence). The junction had 9 bases not matched to a gene; V was cut back by 4 bases and J by 5 bases. CDR3 length: 15 amino acids. The CDR3 is CASSYQGAHDYGYTF. The CDR3 DNA reads TGTGCCAGCAGCTACCAGGGGGCTCATGATTATGGCTACACCTTC. The whole variable domain, remainder taken from reference TRBV7-9 and TRBJ1-2, is DTGVSQNPRHKITKRGQNVTFRCDPISEHNRLYWYRQTLGQGPEFLTYFQNEAQLEKSRLLSDRFSAERPKGSFSTLEIQRTEQGDSAMYLCASSYQGAHDYGYTFGSGTRLTVV.

The chain employs TRBV2 and TRBJ2-3; D is uncertain. The CDR3 totals 15 residues. V shed 6 bases and J shed 0 bases, with 13 bases lying between them. Per germline, CDR1 SNHLY and CDR2 FYNNEI. CDR3 sequence reads: CASRGSTSSTDTQYF. The CDR3 DNA reads as TGTGCCAGCAGAGGCTCTACATCTAGCACAGATACGCAGTATTTT.

Notes on this clonotype: A much more abundant neighbour one base away suggests this may be a read error. The gene calls are TRBV6-6 and TRBJ1-2; TRBD1 matches at 8 bases. The CDR3 is made up of 15 amino acids. Germline V gene sequence: CDR1 MNHNY, CDR2 SVGAGI (reference sequence). V trimming: 5 bases; J trimming: 9 bases; junction bases outside the gene matches: 14. CDR3 sequence: CASSEPRDRLSCYTF. The CDR3 DNA follows: TGTGCCAGCAGTGAACCCCGGGACAGGTTATCTTGCTACACCTTC.

This chain uses TRBV10-1 with TRBJ2-5, with D perhaps TRBD1 or TRBD2 (6 bases each). Germline V gene data show CDR1 as WNHNN and CDR2 as SYGVQD (reference sequence). Trimming cost V 5 bases and J 2 bases, with 12 bases left between them. The CDR3 runs 14 residues. The CDR3 region has the DNA TGCGCCAGCAGTCGGGGGCCGGGGCAAGAGACCCAGTACTTC. It yields the protein CASSRGPGQETQYF.

This clonotype was seen many times. This CDR3 is CASSYSGQSNQPQHF. CDR3 coding DNA: TGTGCCAGCAGTTACTCGGGACAGAGCAATCAGCCCCAGCATTTT. The chain carries TRBV6-5 and TRBJ1-5, with 7 bases aligning to TRBD1. This CDR3 contains 15 residues. Germline V gene sequence: CDR1 MNHEY, CDR2 SVGAGI. J was trimmed by 1 base and V by 0 bases; bases with no gene match: 0.

About this clonotype itself: One junction end does not reproduce the germline sequence, and a read error may be involved. The chain is built from TRBV11-2 and TRBJ2-1; 8 bases fit TRBD2. Germline V CDR1 and CDR2: SGHAT, FQNNGV. The CDR3 covers 14 residues. This CDR3 reads CASSPPGVAGKQYF. The DNA of the CDR3 is TGTGCCAGCAGCCCCCCGGGGGTAGCGGGGAAGCAATACTTC. The full variable domain, with the rest looked up from reference TRBV11-2 and TRBJ2-1, is EAGVAQSPRYKIIEKRQSVAFWCNPISGHATLYWYQQILGQGPKLLIQFQNNGVVDDSQLPKDRFSAERLKGVDSTLKIQPAKLEDSAVYLCASSPPGVAGKQYFGPGTRLTVL.

This clonotype was recorded a few times. Mismatch with germline at one junction end may stem from a read error. V usage is TRBV6-5 and J usage is TRBJ1-6; the D gene is possibly TRBD1 (5 bases). The CDR3 contains 12 residues. Germline CDR1 reads MNHEY; CDR2 reads SVGAGI. This CDR3 is CAGSPRGVPLHF. For the CDR3, the DNA is TGTGCCGGCAGTCCCCGGGGGGTACCCCTCCACTTT.

Turning to this clonotype: A much more abundant neighbour one base away suggests this may be a read error. This chain connects TRBV6-1 to TRBJ2-1, with 8 bases fitting TRBD2. The CDR3 has 16 residues. J gave up 6 bases and V 4 bases, and 11 bases lay outside the gene matches. CDR1 MNHNS and CDR2 SASEGT come from the germline V gene. DNA for the CDR3: TGTGCCAGCAGTGGGGCCGCGGGAGGAGACTGCAATGAGCAGTTCTTC. Translation: CASSGAAGGDCNEQFF.

Only one count was recorded for this clonotype. A read error may explain this, as a much larger clone is one base away. The CDR3 sequence: CAAGGQGGYGYAF. Written as DNA, the CDR3 is TGTGCCGCGGGTGGACAGGGAGGCTATGGCTACGCCTTC. The rearrangement uses TRBV12-3 or TRBV12-4 and TRBJ1-2, with TRBD1 matching over 8 bases. The CDR3 is made up of 13 amino acids.

On this clonotype: This sequence may be a read error, since a much larger clone differs from it by one base. The chain combines TRBV29-1 with TRBJ2-5, with D perhaps assigned TRBD1 or TRBD2 (7 bases each). The CDR3 loop spans 12 amino acids. Germline V gene data show CDR1 as SQVTM and CDR2 as ANQGSEA. Trimming pared 3 bases from V and 4 bases from J, leaving 9 bases between. The CDR3 spells CSVDRGGETQYF. The CDR3 DNA reads as TGCAGCGTTGACAGGGGGGGAGAGACCCAGTACTTC.

As regards this clonotype: This could be a read error, since a much larger clone is one nucleotide away. No conserved phenylalanine or tryptophan ends this CDR3, so it is likely a read error. The rearrangement links TRBV12-3 or TRBV12-4 to TRBJ2-3; TRBD1 agrees at 8 bases. The CDR3 extends over 15 amino acids. V was pared by 3 bases and J by 1 base, with 3 bases of the junction left unmatched. CDR3 loop: CASSFSGGRTDTQYL. CDR3 nucleotide sequence: TGTGCCAGCAGTTTTTCAGGGGGCCGCACAGATACGCAGTATTTA.

As to this clonotype: This may be a read error: a much more frequent sequence differs by one nucleotide. The CDR3 DNA follows: TGTGCCAGCAGACACAGGAGGAGGACGCAGTATTTT. Protein: CASRHRRRTQYF. The rearrangement joins TRBV28 to TRBJ2-3; D possibly matches TRBD1 or TRBD2 (5 bases each). Germline V gene lookup returns CDR1 MDHEN and CDR2 SYDVKM. The CDR3 spans 12 residues. V shed 6 bases and J shed 9 bases, with 13 bases lying between them.

This CDR3 is CSVWAGWGQFF. In DNA, the CDR3 is TGCAGCGTGTGGGCGGGATGGGGGCAGTTCTTC. The chain has TRBV29-1 and TRBJ2-1; D is possibly TRBD2 (6 bases). Trimming took off 6 bases at V and 12 bases at J, with 15 bases between the two ends. Germline lookup yields CDR1 SQVTM and CDR2 ANQGSEA. The length of the CDR3 is 11 residues.

Of note for this clonotype: With a much larger clone just one base away, this may be a read error. The chain links TRBV10-1 to TRBJ2-3, with a possible D match to TRBD2 (5 bases). The CDR3 has 14 amino acids. Germline CDR1 WNHNN, CDR2 SYGVQD (reference sequence). CDR3 in amino acids: CANSEGSTRDTQYF. CDR3 sequence (DNA): TGCGCCAACAGTGAGGGCAGCACAAGAGATACGCAGTATTTT.

In the case of this clonotype: A clone one base away is much larger, so this may be a read error. This chain connects TRBV5-1 to TRBJ1-5, with 7 bases that match TRBD1. CDR3 length: 16 amino acids. The germline CDR1 and CDR2 sequences are SGHRS and YFSETQ. The CDR3 protein is CVSSLSGGGDGQPQHF. CDR3 coding DNA: TGCGTCAGCAGCTTGTCGGGAGGGGGCGACGGTCAGCCCCAGCATTTT.